This T cell receptor (beta chain) was captured by sequencing in a study of molecular identifiers for immune sequencing clone quantification. A CD8+CD4-CCR7+CD45RA+ phenotype served as the sorting definition for naive CD8 T cells. In preparing bulk TCR libraries, previously described methods and listed TCR primers were used. TCRdb used MiXCR to reprocess the PCR reads, holding one entry per CDR3 protein. Here the sample spans about 100,000 distinct CDR3 sequences, roughly a third being singletons. This clonotype was seen at least ten times. Its cognate antigen is unknown. Study outcomes and limitations: In naive cells, under 1% of molecules belonged to clones above 20 RNA copies, against over 99% in effector cells. In cases of identical TCR molecules sharing a barcode, highly expanded clone sizes could be underestimated.

Sequences were obtained from naive CD8+ T cells from blood, with Jurkat cell RNA spiked in. As to subset: FACS-sorted CD8+CD4-CCR7+CD45RA+ naive T cells. This clonotype was obtained from a human donor in good health. Some libraries in this study had Jurkat cell RNA spiked in.

This CDR3 reads CASRNALDITGELFF. The CDR3 region has the DNA TGTGCCAGCAGAAACGCTCTGGACATCACCGGGGAGCTGTTTTTT. V gene TRBV12-3 or TRBV12-4 combines with J gene TRBJ2-2; possible D gene TRBD1, 5 bases. The CDR3 runs to 15 residues. V was pared by 6 bases and J by 4 bases, with 15 bases between.